This T cell receptor (beta chain) stems from a study of blood T cell repertoires in COVID-19. Study details: The United States, Italy and Spain were the sources of the acute and convalescent COVID-19 samples. The cDNA or gDNA used as material had been derived from T cells, B-cell-depleted T cells, or PBMCs.

Deletions cut 5 bases from V and 2 bases from J, with 15 bases between. This CDR3 region has 16 residues. Germline values: CDR1 SGHTA, CDR2 FQGNSA. The repertoire was sequenced with immunoSEQ multiplex PCR; TCRdb's copy has only in-frame clones and lacks some. The sample lists around 71,000 clones, more than 75% occurring once. This TCR was sampled from a woman over 75 with active or convalescent COVID-19. The sequenced sample consisted of peripheral blood. The chain couples TRBV7-2 to TRBJ2-2, with D possibly being TRBD2 (6 bases). The CDR3 region has the DNA TGTGCCAGCAGCCCTGCCGGGGGAGAAAACACCGGGGAGCTGTTTTTT. Translating gives CASSPAGGENTGELFF.